One and the same sample provided the 28 T cell receptor beta chains below, sequenced in a study of cytomegalovirus exposure and HLA in healthy donors (dated by TCRdb to about 2017). The method behind the library was the immunoSEQ multiplex PCR assay. For the multiplex PCR, a mixture combining 60 forward primers for TCR Vbeta segments and 13 reverse primers for TCR Jbeta segments was used. TCRdb holds this immuneACCESS table with in-frame rearrangements only. Some clones are missing; in checked studies, unresolved V genes explain under half, and the rest has no known cause. The sample table contains about 190,000 clones; only one count was recorded for 79% of them. The ten largest clones represent 1.6% of the sample. Sequencing input: PBMCs. The receptors derive from a woman between 18 and 29 years old in good health and CMV-seronegative.

This clone turned up a few times. The V and J genes are TRBV19 and TRBJ2-7, with D possibly being TRBD2 (6 bases). Trimming removed 5 bases from V and 4 bases from J, with 15 bases in between. Per the germline V gene, CDR1 is LNHDA and CDR2 is SQIVND (reference sequence). This CDR3 contains 14 residues. This CDR3 is CASSVGSGPYEQYF. In nucleotides, the CDR3 is TGTGCCAGTAGTGTCGGGAGCGGCCCGTACGAGCAGTACTTC.

This chain connects TRBV9 to TRBJ2-7; D is possibly TRBD2 (5 bases). V lost 0 bases and J lost 3, with 13 bases in between. The germline gives CDR1 SGDLS, CDR2 YYNGEE. This CDR3 comprises 15 residues. CDR3 residues: CASSVDDAGDYEQYF. CDR3 DNA: TGTGCCAGCAGCGTAGACGACGCCGGGGACTACGAGCAGTACTTC.

The rearrangement uses TRBV10-3 and TRBJ1-4; D remains unclear. Trimming cost V 3 bases and J 1 base, with 9 bases left between them. Germline V gene data show CDR1 as ENHRY and CDR2 as SYGVKD. The CDR3 totals 15 residues. The CDR3 sequence is CAISESGRTNEKLFF. The CDR3 DNA reads TGTGCCATCAGTGAATCGGGTAGAACTAATGAAAAACTGTTTTTT.

The rearrangement links TRBV6-5 to TRBJ1-4, with D unresolved. This CDR3 spans 15 amino acids. Trimming took off 6 bases at V and 6 bases at J, with 17 bases between the two ends. Germline CDR1 is MNHEY and CDR2 is SVGAGI. Written as DNA, the CDR3 is TGTGCCAGCAGCCCTGAAGGGAGGCTTGATGAAAAACTGTTTTTT. Protein: CASSPEGRLDEKLFF.

This clone was observed a handful of times. This rearrangement joins TRBV6-5 to TRBJ2-7; no firm D call. This CDR3 region has 14 residues. V lost 2 bases and J 3 bases, leaving 11 bases between the germline ends. Germline loops: CDR1 MNHEY, CDR2 SVGAGI. The CDR3 loop is CASSYGKQLYEQYF. The CDR3 nucleotides read TGTGCCAGCAGTTACGGAAAACAGCTCTACGAGCAGTACTTC.

The chain couples TRBV5-4 to TRBJ2-5; 9 nucleotides align to TRBD1. V gave up 2 bases and J gave up 5 bases; unmatched junction bases: 1. The V gene's germline CDR1 is SGHNT and CDR2 YYREEE (reference sequence). This CDR3 spans 13 amino acids. The CDR3 spells CASSFTGGETQYF. The DNA for the CDR3 is TGTGCCAGCAGCTTTACAGGGGGCGAGACCCAGTACTTC.

This chain links TRBV11-2 with TRBJ2-7; D uncertain. Germline assignment: CDR1 SGHAT and CDR2 FQNNGV. The CDR3 contains 12 residues. Trimming stripped 4 bases from V and 6 bases from J, with 10 bases between. The CDR3 protein is CASSSQESEQYF. CDR3 bases: TGTGCCAGCAGCTCCCAAGAGAGCGAGCAGTACTTC.

The chain couples TRBV6-6 to TRBJ1-5; 7 positions agree with TRBD1. The CDR3 is 16 amino acids. Losses at the gene ends were 4 bases for V and 7 bases for J; bases not matched to a gene: 13. Germline loops: CDR1 MNHNY, CDR2 SVGAGI (reference sequence). CDR3 region: CASSFKTQGVGQPQHF. The CDR3 DNA reads as TGTGCCAGCAGTTTCAAAACTCAGGGGGTTGGGCAGCCCCAGCATTTT.

This chain uses TRBV5-1 with TRBJ1-6, with 9 bases aligning to TRBD1. There are 14 residues in the CDR3. With 3 bases clipped from V and 7 bases from J, the junction kept 2 bases outside the gene matches. CDR1 is SGHRS, CDR2 YFSETQ, per germline. The DNA of the CDR3 is TGCGCCAGCAGCTGGGACAGGGCAAATTCACCCCTCCACTTT. The encoded protein is CASSWDRANSPLHF.

This sequence joins TRBV5-5 and TRBJ1-4, with D unclear. V dropped 2 bases and J dropped 6 bases, with 14 bases sitting between them. From germline, CDR1 is SGHKS and CDR2 YYEKEE (reference sequence). The CDR3 is 15 amino acids. CDR3 region: CASSFLFPEDEKLFF. CDR3 DNA: TGTGCCAGCAGCTTCCTCTTCCCCGAGGATGAAAAACTGTTTTTT.

Concerning this clone itself: This CDR3 is also generated by other DNA sequences in the sample. The chain carries TRBV5-4 and TRBJ1-6; unclear D gene. Trimming pared 0 bases from V and 0 bases from J, leaving 7 bases between. Per the germline V gene, CDR1 is SGHNT and CDR2 is YYREEE (reference sequence). The CDR3 has 16 amino acids. This chain's CDR3 is CASSLAASSYNSPLHF. The CDR3 DNA reads as TGTGCCAGCAGCTTGGCTGCCAGCTCCTATAATTCACCCCTCCACTTT.

A note on this clone: Other DNA sequences in this specimen translate into the identical CDR3. The CDR3 DNA reads TGTGCCAGCAGTTTAAGGGGGCGTACTGAAGCTTTCTTT. Translation gives CASSLRGRTEAFF. The gene calls are TRBV28 and TRBJ1-1; TRBD1 agrees at 7 bases. The CDR3 is 13 amino acids. The germline CDR1 and CDR2 sequences are MDHEN and SYDVKM. V lost 2 bases and J lost 5; bases outside the gene matches: 2.

This clone was seen only a few times. This chain connects TRBV28 to TRBJ1-2; D unresolved. The CDR3 is 17 amino acids. Germline V CDR1 and CDR2: MDHEN, SYDVKM. V gave up 6 bases and J gave up 3 bases, with 23 bases separating them. CDR3 coding DNA: TGTGCCAGCAGCCAAGGCGACCCTTCCGGGTCGGACTATGGCTACACCTTC. Residues: CASSQGDPSGSDYGYTF.

This rearrangement joins TRBV30 to TRBJ2-7; 7 positions match TRBD1. Germline-derived CDR1 and CDR2 are GTSNPN and SVGIG (reference sequence). Trimming removed 0 bases from V and 2 bases from J; junction bases left unmatched: 7. The CDR3 runs to 15 residues. CDR3 DNA: TGTGCCTGGAGTGTATACGGGACAGCGACCTACGAGCAGTACTTC. As protein: CAWSVYGTATYEQYF.

The V gene is TRBV5-1, the J gene TRBJ2-5, with D tentatively TRBD1 (6 bases). This CDR3 has 15 residues. Trimming removed 1 base from V and 4 bases from J, with 14 bases in between. CDR1 SGHRS and CDR2 YFSETQ come from the germline V gene. The CDR3 DNA is TGCGCCAGCAGCTTGACAGGTTTGGACAGAGAGACCCAGTACTTC. Translated: CASSLTGLDRETQYF.

This chain connects TRBV30 to TRBJ1-2, with TRBD1 matching 9 bases. Germline assignment: CDR1 GTSNPN and CDR2 SVGIG (reference sequence). The CDR3 is 14 residues long. Trimming took 5 bases from V and 1 from J; bases not matched to a gene: 5. The CDR3 sequence is CAWDTGGGNYGYTF. Written as DNA, the CDR3 is TGTGCCTGGGATACAGGGGGCGGTAACTATGGCTACACCTTC.

This chain uses TRBV5-1 with TRBJ2-7; TRBD1 might be the D (6 bases). CDR1 and CDR2 from the germline V gene are SGHRS and YFSETQ. The CDR3 totals 13 residues. V was cut by 4 bases and J by 0 bases, with 8 bases left in between. CDR3 in amino acids: CASSQDSSYEQYF. In DNA, the CDR3 is TGCGCCAGCAGCCAGGACAGCTCCTACGAGCAGTACTTC.

The chain carries TRBV13 and TRBJ2-7; 7 positions agree with TRBD1. Germline values: CDR1 PRHDT, CDR2 FYEKMQ (reference sequence). The ends lost 5 bases at V and 5 bases at J; junction bases unmatched: 9. The CDR3 length is 14 residues. DNA for the CDR3: TGTGCCAGCAGCCCTCGTCGGGACAGCCACGAGCAGTACTTC. Protein sequence: CASSPRRDSHEQYF. Supplemented by reference TRBV13 and TRBJ2-7, the full variable domain reads AAGVIQSPRHLIKEKRETATLKCYPIPRHDTVYWYQQGPGQDPQFLISFYEKMQSDKGSIPDRFSAQQFSDYHSELNMSSLELGDSALYFCASSPRRDSHEQYFGPGTRLTVT.

This sequence joins TRBV9 and TRBJ2-5; 13 nucleotides align to TRBD2. Germline V gives CDR1 SGDLS, CDR2 YYNGEE. V was clipped by 2 bases and J by 3 bases; unmatched bases: 1. The CDR3 runs to 15 residues. The CDR3 protein is CASSVGTSGEETQYF. DNA for the CDR3: TGTGCCAGCAGCGTGGGGACTAGCGGGGAAGAGACCCAGTACTTC.

The chain carries TRBV6-1 and TRBJ1-1; TRBD1 agrees at 7 bases. V lost 4 bases, J lost 3 bases, and 5 bases stayed unmatched. The CDR3 runs 14 residues. CDR1 and CDR2 from the germline V gene are MNHNS and SASEGT. DNA of the CDR3: TGTGCCAGCAGTGTGAGGGGGCCCGACACTGAAGCTTTCTTT. Translating it yields CASSVRGPDTEAFF.

The chain combines TRBV15 with TRBJ2-5; TRBD2 aligns across 7 bases. The V and J ends lost 3 bases and 5 bases, in that order; junction bases with no gene match: 15. CDR3 length: 17 residues. Germline values: CDR1 LNHNV, CDR2 YYDKDF (reference sequence). CDR3 DNA sequence: TGTGCCACCAGCAGCACCCTAGCGGCCGCCCCCCGGGAGACCCAGTACTTC. This codes for CATSSTLAAAPRETQYF.

The chain employs TRBV9 and TRBJ1-1, with TRBD1 as a possible D gene (6 bases). CDR1 and CDR2 (germline): SGDLS, YYNGEE. This CDR3 is 11 amino acids long. V was clipped by 7 bases and J by 4 bases, with 8 bases between them. CDR3 in amino acids: CASGGSTEAFF. Here the CDR3 DNA reads TGTGCCAGCGGGGGCAGCACTGAAGCTTTCTTT.

The chain has TRBV7-2 and TRBJ2-7; D possibly corresponds to TRBD2 (6 bases). The CDR3 is 14 residues long. V shed 4 bases and J shed 3 bases, with 13 bases lying between them. Germline V gives CDR1 SGHTA, CDR2 FQGNSA. In DNA, the CDR3 is TGTGCCAGCAGCTCTAGCCCTAGCGACTACGAGCAGTACTTC. It is translated as CASSSSPSDYEQYF.

The chain combines TRBV11-2 with TRBJ1-2; no firm D call. There are 14 residues in the CDR3. Trimming removed 2 bases from V and 8 bases from J, with 15 bases in between. The germline gives CDR1 SGHAT, CDR2 FQNNGV. This chain's CDR3 is CASSLPTRRTGYTF. In DNA form, the CDR3 reads TGTGCCAGCAGCTTACCTACACGGAGGACGGGCTACACCTTC.

The rearrangement links TRBV19 to TRBJ1-3; 7 bases are a match to TRBD1. CDR1 is LNHDA and CDR2 is SQIVND in the germline V gene (reference sequence). J was trimmed by 3 bases and V by 9 bases; bases with no gene match: 8. There are 14 residues in the CDR3. The CDR3 region has the DNA TGTGCCAGCCTGGACAGGACCTATGGAAACACCATATATTTT. It yields the protein CASLDRTYGNTIYF.

The V call is TRBV27, the J call TRBJ1-2; the D gene is possibly TRBD1 (6 bases). V lost 5 bases and J 5 bases, leaving 12 bases between the germline ends. This CDR3 comprises 13 residues. Germline-derived CDR1 and CDR2 are MNHEY and SMNVEV (reference sequence). Written as DNA, the CDR3 is TGTGCCAGCAGTGGGGGCCTCGGATATGGCTACACCTTC. Encoded protein: CASSGGLGYGYTF.

The chain joins TRBV6-1 to TRBJ2-5; 7 bases map to TRBD2. The J call may be faulty, since TRBJ2-7 better matches the DNA end. The germline gives CDR1 MNHNS, CDR2 SASEGT. The CDR3 is 13 residues long. CDR3 sequence reads: CASTRGGYHEQYF. CDR3 coding DNA: TGTGCCAGCACTCGGGGAGGGTATCACGAGCAGTACTTC.

The rearrangement joins TRBV7-2 to TRBJ1-1, with D hard to call. Per the germline V gene, CDR1 is SGHTA and CDR2 is FQGNSA. V was clipped by 1 base and J by 0 bases, with 6 bases between them. This CDR3 region has 14 residues. For the CDR3, the DNA is TGTGCCAGCAGCTTAGAACAGATGAACACTGAAGCTTTCTTT. Amino acid sequence: CASSLEQMNTEAFF.